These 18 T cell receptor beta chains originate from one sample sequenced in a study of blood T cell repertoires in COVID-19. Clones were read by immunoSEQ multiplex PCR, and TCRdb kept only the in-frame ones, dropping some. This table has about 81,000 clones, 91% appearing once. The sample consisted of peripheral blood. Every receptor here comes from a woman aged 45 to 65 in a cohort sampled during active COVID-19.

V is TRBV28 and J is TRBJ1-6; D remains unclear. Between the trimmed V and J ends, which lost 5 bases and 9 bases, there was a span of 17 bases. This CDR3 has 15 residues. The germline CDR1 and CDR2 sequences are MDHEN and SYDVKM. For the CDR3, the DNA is TGTGCCAGCAGTATGGCCTCAACGCTAGGTTCACCCCTCCACTTT. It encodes CASSMASTLGSPLHF. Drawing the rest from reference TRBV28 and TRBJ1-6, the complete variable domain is DVKVTQSSRYLVKRTGEKVFLECVQDMDHENMFWYRQDPGLGLRLIYFSYDVKMKEKGDIPEGYSVSREKKERFSLILESASTNQTSMYLCASSMASTLGSPLHFGNGTRLTVT.

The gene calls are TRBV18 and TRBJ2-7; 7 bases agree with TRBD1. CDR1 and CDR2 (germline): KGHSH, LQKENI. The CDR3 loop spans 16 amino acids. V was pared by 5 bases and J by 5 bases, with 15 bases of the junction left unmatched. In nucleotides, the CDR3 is TGTGCCAGCTCATCAACCGGGACAGCGAACATGGACGAGCAGTACTTC. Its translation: CASSSTGTANMDEQYF.

CDR3 protein: CASSFSNPGTDTQYF. CDR3 DNA sequence: TGTGCCAGCAGTTTTTCCAACCCGGGGACAGATACGCAGTATTTT. The chain uses TRBV27 and TRBJ2-3; TRBD2 might be the D (5 bases). With 3 bases removed from V and 3 bases from J, the gap between germline ends came to 13 bases. CDR1 and CDR2 (germline): MNHEY, SMNVEV (reference sequence). This CDR3 spans 15 amino acids.

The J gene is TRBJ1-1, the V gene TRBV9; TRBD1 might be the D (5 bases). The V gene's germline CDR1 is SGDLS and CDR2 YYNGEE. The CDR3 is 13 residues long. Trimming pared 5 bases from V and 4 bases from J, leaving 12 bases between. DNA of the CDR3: TGTGCCAGCAGACCCGGGGGGGGCACTGAAGCTTTCTTT. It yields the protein CASRPGGGTEAFF.

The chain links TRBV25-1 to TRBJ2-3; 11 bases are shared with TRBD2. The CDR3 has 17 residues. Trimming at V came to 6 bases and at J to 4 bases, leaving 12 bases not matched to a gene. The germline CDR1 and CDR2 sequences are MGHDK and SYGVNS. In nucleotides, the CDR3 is TGTGCCAGCAGGAGGGGGACTAGCGGAAGTGTCGCAGATACGCAGTATTTT. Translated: CASRRGTSGSVADTQYF. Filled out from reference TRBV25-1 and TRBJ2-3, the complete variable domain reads EADIYQTPRYLVIGTGKKITLECSQTMGHDKMYWYQQDPGMELHLIHYSYGVNSTEKGDLSSESTVSRIRTEHFPLTLESARPSHTSQYLCASRRGTSGSVADTQYFGPGTRLTVL.

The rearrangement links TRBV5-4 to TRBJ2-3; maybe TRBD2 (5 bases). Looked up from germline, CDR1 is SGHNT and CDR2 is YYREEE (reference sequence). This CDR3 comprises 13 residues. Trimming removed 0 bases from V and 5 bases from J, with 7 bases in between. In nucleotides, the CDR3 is TGTGCCAGCAGCTTGGTGGGAGAAGATACGCAGTATTTT. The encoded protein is CASSLVGEDTQYF.

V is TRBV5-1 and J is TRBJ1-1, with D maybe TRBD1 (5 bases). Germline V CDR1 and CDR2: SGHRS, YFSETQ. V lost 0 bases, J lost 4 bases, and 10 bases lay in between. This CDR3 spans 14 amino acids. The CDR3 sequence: CASSLEGGVTEAFF. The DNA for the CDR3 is TGCGCCAGCAGCTTGGAAGGAGGGGTCACTGAAGCTTTCTTT. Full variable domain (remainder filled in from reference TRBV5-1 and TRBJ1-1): KAGVTQTPRYLIKTRGQQVTLSCSPISGHRSVSWYQQTPGQGLQFLFEYFSETQRNKGNFPGRFSGRQFSNSRSEMNVSTLELGDSALYLCASSLEGGVTEAFFGQGTRLTVV.

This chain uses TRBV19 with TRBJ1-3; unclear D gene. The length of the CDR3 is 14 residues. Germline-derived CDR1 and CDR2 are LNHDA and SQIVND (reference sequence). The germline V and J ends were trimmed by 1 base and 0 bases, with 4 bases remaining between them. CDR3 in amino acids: CASSIGASGNTIYF. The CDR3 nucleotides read TGTGCCAGTAGTATAGGCGCCTCTGGAAACACCATATATTTT.

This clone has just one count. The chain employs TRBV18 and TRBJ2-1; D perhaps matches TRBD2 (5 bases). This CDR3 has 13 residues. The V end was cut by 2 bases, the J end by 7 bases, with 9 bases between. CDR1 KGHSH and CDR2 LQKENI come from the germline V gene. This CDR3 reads CASSPGLFNEQFF. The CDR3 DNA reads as TGTGCCAGCTCACCAGGACTTTTTAATGAGCAGTTCTTC.

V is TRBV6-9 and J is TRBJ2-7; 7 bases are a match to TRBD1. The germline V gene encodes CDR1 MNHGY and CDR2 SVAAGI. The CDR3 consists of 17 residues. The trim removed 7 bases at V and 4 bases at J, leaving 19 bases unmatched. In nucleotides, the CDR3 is TGTGCCAGCACCCCTCAGAGAGGGTGGGGACAGCGATACGAGCAGTACTTC. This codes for CASTPQRGWGQRYEQYF.

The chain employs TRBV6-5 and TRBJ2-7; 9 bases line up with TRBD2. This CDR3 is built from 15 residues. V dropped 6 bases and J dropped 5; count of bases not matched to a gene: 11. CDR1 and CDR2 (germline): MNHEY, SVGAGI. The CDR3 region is CASRALAGGPHEQYF. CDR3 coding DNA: TGTGCCAGCAGAGCCTTGGCGGGAGGGCCGCACGAGCAGTACTTC.

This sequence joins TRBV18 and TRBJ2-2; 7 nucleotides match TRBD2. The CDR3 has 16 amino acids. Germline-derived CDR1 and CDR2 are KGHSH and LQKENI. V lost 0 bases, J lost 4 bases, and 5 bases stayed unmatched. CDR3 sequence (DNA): TGTGCCAGCTCACCACCTGGGATAGCGGGCACCGGGGAGCTGTTTTTT. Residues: CASSPPGIAGTGELFF.

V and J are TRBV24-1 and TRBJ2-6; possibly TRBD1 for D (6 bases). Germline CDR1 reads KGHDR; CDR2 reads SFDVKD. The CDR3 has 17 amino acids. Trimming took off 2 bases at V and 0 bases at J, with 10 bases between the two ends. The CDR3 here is CATSDSGDTSGANVLTF. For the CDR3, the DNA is TGTGCCACCAGTGATTCAGGGGACACCTCTGGGGCCAACGTCCTGACTTTC.

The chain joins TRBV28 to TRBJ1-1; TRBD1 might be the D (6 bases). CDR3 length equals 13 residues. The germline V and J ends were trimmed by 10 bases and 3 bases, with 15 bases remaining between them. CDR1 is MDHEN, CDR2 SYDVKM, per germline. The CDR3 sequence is CATSTGRYTEAFF. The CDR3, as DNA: TGTGCCACCTCCACAGGGCGGTACACTGAAGCTTTCTTT.

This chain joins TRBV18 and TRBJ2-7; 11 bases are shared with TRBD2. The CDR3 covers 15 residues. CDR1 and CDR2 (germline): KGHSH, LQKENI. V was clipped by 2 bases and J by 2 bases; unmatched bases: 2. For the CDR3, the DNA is TGTGCCAGCTCACCAGGGACTAGCGGAACCTACGAGCAGTACTTC. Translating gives CASSPGTSGTYEQYF.

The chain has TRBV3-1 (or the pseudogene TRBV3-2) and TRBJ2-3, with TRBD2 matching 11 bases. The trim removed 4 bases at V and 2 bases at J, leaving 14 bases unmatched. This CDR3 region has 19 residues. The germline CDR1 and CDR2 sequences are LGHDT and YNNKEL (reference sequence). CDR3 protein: CASSPTVSLAGGYTDTQYF. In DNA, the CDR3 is TGTGCCAGCAGCCCTACAGTTTCTCTAGCGGGAGGCTACACAGATACGCAGTATTTT.

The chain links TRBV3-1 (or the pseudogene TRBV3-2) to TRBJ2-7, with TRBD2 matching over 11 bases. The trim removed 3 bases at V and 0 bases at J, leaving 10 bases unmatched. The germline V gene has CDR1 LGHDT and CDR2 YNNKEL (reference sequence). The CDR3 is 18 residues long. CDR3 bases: TGTGCCAGCAGCCAGACTAGCGGGAAAGTCTCTTTCTCCTACGAGCAGTACTTC. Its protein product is CASSQTSGKVSFSYEQYF.

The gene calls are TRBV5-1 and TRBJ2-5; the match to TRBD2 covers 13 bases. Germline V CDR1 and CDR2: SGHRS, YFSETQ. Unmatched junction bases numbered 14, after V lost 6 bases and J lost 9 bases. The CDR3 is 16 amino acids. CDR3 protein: CASNPGTSGKRGSQYF. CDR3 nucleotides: TGCGCCAGCAATCCCGGGACTAGCGGGAAGAGAGGGTCCCAGTACTTC.